These 27 T cell receptor beta chains were sequenced from one sample in a study of tumor and adjacent non-tumor tissue in lung cancer. TCRbeta libraries were built with three rounds of nested PCR, modified from ARM-PCR. TCRdb reanalysed the multiplex PCR reads using MiXCR and keeps one entry per CDR3 protein. The table lists 200,000 or so distinct CDR3 sequences, over 55% of them singletons. No cell sorting was done before RNA was extracted from the tissue. The specimen sequenced was lung tumor tissue. These receptor sequences come from a man in his sixties with non-small cell lung cancer.

As for this clonotype: Possible read error: a much larger clone is one base away. V is TRBV6-1 and J is TRBJ1-5; 8 bases match TRBD1. The CDR3 spans 15 residues. Losses at the gene ends were 7 bases for V and 2 bases for J; bases not matched to a gene: 7. CDR1 is MNHNS and CDR2 is SASEGT in the germline V gene. The CDR3 DNA sequence: TGTGCCAGCACCCGGATGGGACAGGGCAATCAGCCCCAGCATTTT. This gives the protein CASTRMGQGNQPQHF.

On this clonotype itself: A much larger clone lies one base from this, so it may be a read error. The chain employs TRBV20-1 and TRBJ1-2; TRBD1 matches at 9 bases. The germline gives CDR1 DFQATT, CDR2 SNEGSKA (reference sequence). CDR3 length: 13 amino acids. This CDR3 reads CSARTGEADGYNF. CDR3 nucleotide sequence: TGCAGTGCTCGGACAGGGGAGGCAGATGGCTACAACTTC.

Regarding this clonotype: At one end the junction does not follow the germline gene, possibly because of a read error. The chain carries TRBV29-1 and TRBJ2-5; the D gene is possibly TRBD2 (6 bases). This CDR3 comprises 12 residues. Germline V gene sequence: CDR1 SQVTM, CDR2 ANQGSEA. CDR3 coding DNA: TGCAGCACGGGGGAGATCGGGGAGACCCAATACTTC. Protein sequence: CSTGEIGETQYF.

The chain combines TRBV12-3 or TRBV12-4 with TRBJ1-5; D may be TRBD1 (5 bases). V was trimmed by 2 bases and J by 10 bases, leaving 24 bases between them. This CDR3 spans 17 amino acids. CDR3: CASSLRTWGEVLHPQHF. In DNA form, the CDR3 reads TGTGCCAGCAGTTTACGCACCTGGGGGGAGGTCCTTCACCCCCAGCATTTT.

A word on this clonotype: A junction boundary mismatches the germline segment, possibly from a read error. The chain recombines TRBV20-1 with TRBJ1-1, with TRBD1 identical over 7 bases. The germline V gene has CDR1 DFQATT and CDR2 SNEGSKA (reference sequence). The CDR3 extends over 13 amino acids. The CDR3 nucleotides read TGCACTGCTAGAGAACCGGGACAGTATGAAGCTTTCTTT. This codes for CTAREPGQYEAFF.

This clonotype has at least ten counts. V is TRBV12-3 or TRBV12-4 and J is TRBJ2-7; 7 bases line up with TRBD2. The CDR3 is 12 residues long. The ends lost 3 bases at V and 6 bases at J; junction bases unmatched: 2. CDR3 in amino acids: CASSLSGGEQYF. The CDR3 DNA reads as TGTGCCAGCAGTTTGTCGGGGGGCGAGCAGTACTTC.

With respect to this clonotype: This may be a read error: a much more frequent sequence differs by one nucleotide. V and J are TRBV12-3 or TRBV12-4 and TRBJ2-3, with D possibly being TRBD1 (6 bases). With 8 bases removed from V and 3 bases from J, the gap between germline ends came to 18 bases. There are 15 residues in the CDR3. The CDR3 DNA follows: TGTGCCAGCGGAGTTTCGTGGCAGGGGACAGATACGCAGTATTTT. Its protein product is CASGVSWQGTDTQYF.

With respect to this clonotype: With a much larger clone just one base away, this may be a read error. V usage is TRBV6-2 or TRBV6-3 and J usage is TRBJ1-4; D remains ambiguous. Germline V lookup: CDR1 MNHEY, CDR2 SVGEGT. CDR3 length: 13 amino acids. V lost 10 bases, J lost 7 bases, and 16 bases lay in between. This CDR3 reads CATRPGISEKLFF. The CDR3 DNA sequence: TGTGCCACTCGACCCGGTATTAGTGAAAAACTGTTTTTT.

To note about this clonotype: The conserved phenylalanine or tryptophan normally closing the CDR3 is absent here, so this likely arose from a read error. This sequence joins TRBV6-5 and TRBJ1-1; maybe TRBD1 (6 bases). The CDR3 is 15 residues long. Germline V lookup: CDR1 MNHEY, CDR2 SVGAGI. V dropped 5 bases and J dropped 2 bases, with 15 bases sitting between them. The CDR3 DNA is TGTGCCAGCAGTCTGACAGGTTATTCAAACACTGAAGCTTTCCTT. Its translation: CASSLTGYSNTEAFL.

Only a few counts were recorded for this clonotype. This chain links TRBV5-4 with TRBJ2-5, with 9 bases identical to TRBD2. V dropped 4 bases and J dropped 4; count of bases not matched to a gene: 8. The CDR3 is 15 amino acids. Germline V lookup: CDR1 SGHNT, CDR2 YYREEE (reference sequence). CDR3 in amino acids: CASSPKREVGETQYF. The CDR3 nucleotides are TGTGCCAGCAGCCCAAAGCGGGAGGTGGGAGAGACCCAGTACTTC.

Comments on this clonotype: One junction end does not reproduce the germline sequence, and a read error may be involved. The J gene is TRBJ2-5, the V gene TRBV20-1; 9 bases map to TRBD2. Germline V gives CDR1 DFQATT, CDR2 SNEGSKA (reference sequence). This CDR3 spans 11 amino acids. CDR3 protein: CSRGGEETQYF. The CDR3 nucleotides read TGCAGCCGCGGGGGGGAAGAGACTCAGTACTTC.

In DNA form, the CDR3 reads TGTGCCAGCAGTTTTCAGAGCAGGGGAGTCTACGAGCAGTACTTC. Protein: CASSFQSRGVYEQYF. The chain links TRBV28 to TRBJ2-7, with D possibly being TRBD1 (6 bases). V was shortened by 3 bases and J by 3 bases, with 15 bases between the two germline ends. The germline V gene has CDR1 MDHEN and CDR2 SYDVKM. The CDR3 is 15 amino acids.

Details on this clonotype: Germline is not matched at one junction end, which may reflect a read error. The chain has TRBV12-3 or TRBV12-4 and TRBJ1-3; D is possibly TRBD1 (5 bases). CDR3 size: 15 residues. CDR3 sequence: CTSTLGRHSGNTIYF. The DNA of the CDR3 is TGTACCAGCACCCTGGGACGGCACTCTGGAAACACCATATATTTT.

A note on this clonotype: A much larger clone lies a single base off, so this may be a read error. This chain connects TRBV14 to TRBJ2-7, with D unclear. Looked up from germline, CDR1 is SGHDN and CDR2 is FVKESK. The CDR3 extends over 14 amino acids. The CDR3 nucleotides read TGTGCCAGCAGCCAAGTTTTTCAGAGCTACGAGCAGCACTTC. Its protein is CASSQVFQSYEQHF.

About this clonotype: This may be a read error: a much more frequent sequence differs by one nucleotide. The chain carries TRBV20-1 and TRBJ2-1; D possibly corresponds to TRBD2 (5 bases). Germline V gene sequence: CDR1 DFQATT, CDR2 SNEGSKA (reference sequence). The CDR3 contains 15 residues. CDR3 nucleotide sequence: TGCAGTGGTAGAGATTATCGAGGAGGCTACAATGAGCAGTTCTTC. Translated, it gives CSGRDYRGGYNEQFF.

As to this clonotype: A much larger clone lies one base from this, so it may be a read error. The rearrangement joins TRBV6-1 to TRBJ1-5, with D unclear. Germline lookup yields CDR1 MNHNS and CDR2 SASEGT. This CDR3 has 13 residues. CDR3 nucleotides: TGTCCCAGCACCGAGAGTCTCAATCAGCCCCAGCATTTT. This codes for CPSTESLNQPQHF.

Worth noting for this clonotype: A much bigger clone sits one base away, suggesting this may be a read error. This rearrangement joins TRBV20-1 to TRBJ1-1; 9 bases agree with TRBD1. This CDR3 comprises 16 residues. J lost 4 bases, V lost 3 bases, and 12 bases had no gene match. Per germline, CDR1 DFQATT and CDR2 SNEGSKA (reference sequence). In DNA form, the CDR3 reads TGCAGTGCTAGGGGCACTACAGGACAGGGGAGCACTGAAGCTTTCTTT. Translated, it gives CSARGTTGQGSTEAFF.

This clonotype has just a few counts. A much larger clone sits a single nucleotide away, making a read error possible. The rearrangement uses TRBV6-5 and TRBJ1-1, with D unresolved. Per the germline V gene, CDR1 is MNHEY and CDR2 is SVGAGI. The CDR3 spans 14 residues. CDR3 sequence: CVSRNFWRDTEAFF. CDR3 sequence (DNA): TGTGTCAGCAGGAACTTTTGGAGGGACACTGAAGCTTTCTTT.

This clonotype has only a few counts. The chain recombines TRBV28 with TRBJ2-7, with D perhaps TRBD2 (6 bases). The CDR3 loop spans 14 amino acids. From germline, CDR1 is MDHEN and CDR2 SYDVKM. Trimming left V 2 bases short and J 0 bases short, with 8 bases between. Here the CDR3 DNA reads TGTGCCAGCAGTTTAGGGGGACTCTCCTACGAGCAGTACTTC. Encoded protein: CASSLGGLSYEQYF.

As for this clonotype: The junction differs from germline at one of its ends, possibly a read error. This chain links TRBV6-1 with TRBJ1-1, with a possible D match to TRBD1 (5 bases). CDR1 MNHNS and CDR2 SASEGT come from the germline V gene. This CDR3 spans 16 amino acids. Here the CDR3 reads CASSERVGHMNTGAFF. CDR3 nucleotides: TGTGCCAGCAGTGAACGCGTCGGACATATGAACACTGGAGCTTTCTTT.

Concerning this clonotype: This may stem from a read error, because a much larger clone lies one nucleotide away. The rearrangement links TRBV11-3 to TRBJ2-6, with a tentative D call TRBD1 (6 bases). Germline V gene sequence: CDR1 SGHNT, CDR2 YENEEA. The CDR3 is made up of 15 amino acids. CDR3 in amino acids: CASSLEQGGSNVLTF. For the CDR3, the DNA is TGTGCCAGCAGCTTAGAACAGGGTGGGTCCAACGTCCTGACTTTC.

This clonotype was seen just once. A clone one base away is much larger, so this may be a read error. V is TRBV12-3 or TRBV12-4 and J is TRBJ1-2; 8 bases align to TRBD1. This CDR3 comprises 14 residues. The chain's CDR3 is CANSPTGGHYGYTF. In DNA, the CDR3 is TGTGCCAACAGTCCTACAGGGGGTCACTATGGCTACACCTTC.

The chain recombines TRBV12-3 or TRBV12-4 with TRBJ2-7; D is possibly TRBD2 (6 bases). Trimming cost V 9 bases and J 4 bases, with 13 bases left between them. This CDR3 has 12 amino acids. CDR3 region: CASSRDLYEQYF. The CDR3 nucleotides are TGTGCCAGTAGTCGGGACTTATACGAGCAGTACTTC.

This clonotype was counted ten times or more. The junction departs from germline at one end; a sequencing error may be responsible. The chain joins TRBV6-1 to TRBJ2-7; TRBD1 might be the D (6 bases). Germline CDR1 and CDR2: MNHNS and SASEGT. This CDR3 region has 12 residues. The CDR3 nucleotides read TGTGCCAGCAGACCTACTCAGGGGAGTTTCTTCTTC. Its translation: CASRPTQGSFFF.

As to this clonotype: Relative to the germline gene, one junction end is altered; a read error may explain this. The rearrangement links TRBV6-1 to TRBJ2-4, with D perhaps TRBD1 or TRBD2 (5 bases each). The germline V gene has CDR1 MNHNS and CDR2 SASEGT. This CDR3 has 15 amino acids. The CDR3 sequence is CASSEGGDGRYIQCF. The CDR3 region has the DNA TGTGCCAGCAGTGAAGGAGGGGACGGTCGGTACATTCAGTGCTTC.

Regarding this clonotype: Germline is not matched at one junction end, which may reflect a read error. The gene calls are TRBV4-2 and TRBJ2-7, with D possibly matching TRBD1 (6 bases). The CDR3 has 15 amino acids. Looked up from germline, CDR1 is LGHNA and CDR2 is YNFKEQ. This CDR3 is CASRQDRGTLYEQYF. Written as DNA, the CDR3 is TGTGCCAGCAGACAAGATAGGGGGACGCTCTACGAGCAGTACTTC.

Points on this clonotype: An end of the junction differs from the germline gene, which may be a read error. The V call is TRBV28, the J call TRBJ2-1; 7 nucleotides align to TRBD2. Germline V CDR1 and CDR2: MDHEN, SYDVKM. The CDR3 runs 15 residues. This CDR3 is CASSLVQAGINEQFF. In DNA, the CDR3 is TGTGCCAGCAGCCTAGTGCAAGCGGGAATCAATGAGCAATTCTTC.